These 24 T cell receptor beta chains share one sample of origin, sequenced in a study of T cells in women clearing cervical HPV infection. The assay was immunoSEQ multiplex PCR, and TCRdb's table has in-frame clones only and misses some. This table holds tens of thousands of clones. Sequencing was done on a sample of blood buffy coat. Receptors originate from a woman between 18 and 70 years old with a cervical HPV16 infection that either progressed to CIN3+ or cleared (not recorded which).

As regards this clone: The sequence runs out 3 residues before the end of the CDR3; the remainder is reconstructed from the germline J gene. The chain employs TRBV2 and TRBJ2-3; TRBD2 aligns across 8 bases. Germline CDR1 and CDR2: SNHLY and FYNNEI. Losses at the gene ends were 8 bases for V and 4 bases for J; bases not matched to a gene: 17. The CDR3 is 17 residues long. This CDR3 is CASRSGRGGPKSDTQYF. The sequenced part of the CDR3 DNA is TGTGCCAGCCGATCCGGGAGGGGCGGCCCAAAATCAGATACG.

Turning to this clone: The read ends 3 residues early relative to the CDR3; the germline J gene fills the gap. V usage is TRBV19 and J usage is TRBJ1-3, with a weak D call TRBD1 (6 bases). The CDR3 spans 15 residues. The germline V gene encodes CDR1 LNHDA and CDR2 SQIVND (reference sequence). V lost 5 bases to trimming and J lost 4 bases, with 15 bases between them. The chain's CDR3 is CASSSTGTRGNTIYF. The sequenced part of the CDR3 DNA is TGTGCCAGTAGTTCGACCGGGACACGGGGAAACACC.

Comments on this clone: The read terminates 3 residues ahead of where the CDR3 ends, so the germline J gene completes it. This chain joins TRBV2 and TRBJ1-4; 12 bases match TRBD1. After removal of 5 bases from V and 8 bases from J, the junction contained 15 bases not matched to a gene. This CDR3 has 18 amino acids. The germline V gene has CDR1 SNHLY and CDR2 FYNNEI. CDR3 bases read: TGTGCCAGCAGTAATGGGACAGGGGGCTTTAGGTTAGGCGAAAAA. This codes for CASSNGTGGFRLGEK. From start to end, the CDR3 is CASSNGTGGFRLGEKLFF.

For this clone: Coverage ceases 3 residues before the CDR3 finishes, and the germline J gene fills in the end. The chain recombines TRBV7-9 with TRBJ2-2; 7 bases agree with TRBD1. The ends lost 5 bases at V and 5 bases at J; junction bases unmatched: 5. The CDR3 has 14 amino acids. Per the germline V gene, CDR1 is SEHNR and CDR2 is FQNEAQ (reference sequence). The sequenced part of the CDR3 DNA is TGTGCCAGCAGCCCGGGACAGTTGACCGGGGAG. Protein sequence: CASSPGQLTGE. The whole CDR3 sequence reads CASSPGQLTGELFF.

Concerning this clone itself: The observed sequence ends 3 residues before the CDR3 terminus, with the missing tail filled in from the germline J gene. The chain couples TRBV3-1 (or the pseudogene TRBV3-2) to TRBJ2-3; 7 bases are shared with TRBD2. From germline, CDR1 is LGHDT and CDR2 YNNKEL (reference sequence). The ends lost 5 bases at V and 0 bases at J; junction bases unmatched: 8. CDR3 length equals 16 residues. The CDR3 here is CASSELSGVSTDTQYF. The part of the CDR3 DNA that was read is TGTGCCAGCAGCGAACTCAGCGGGGTCAGCACAGATACG.

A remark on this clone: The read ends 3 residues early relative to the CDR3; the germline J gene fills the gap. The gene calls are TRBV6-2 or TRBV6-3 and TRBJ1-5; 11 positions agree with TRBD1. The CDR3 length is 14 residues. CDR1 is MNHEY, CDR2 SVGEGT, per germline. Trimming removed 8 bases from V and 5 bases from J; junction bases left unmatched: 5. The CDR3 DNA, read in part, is TGTGCCAGCGGCCGGACAGGGGGCCATCAGCCC. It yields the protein CASGRTGGHQP. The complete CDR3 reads CASGRTGGHQPQHF.

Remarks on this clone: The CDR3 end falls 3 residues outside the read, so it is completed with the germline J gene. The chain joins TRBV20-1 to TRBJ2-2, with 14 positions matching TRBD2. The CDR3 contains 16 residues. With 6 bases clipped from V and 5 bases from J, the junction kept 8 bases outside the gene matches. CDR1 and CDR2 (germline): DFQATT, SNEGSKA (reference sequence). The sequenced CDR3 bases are TGCAGTGCCGGGACTAGCGGGAGTGGGGGGACCGGGGAG. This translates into CSAGTSGSGGTGE. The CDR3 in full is CSAGTSGSGGTGELFF.

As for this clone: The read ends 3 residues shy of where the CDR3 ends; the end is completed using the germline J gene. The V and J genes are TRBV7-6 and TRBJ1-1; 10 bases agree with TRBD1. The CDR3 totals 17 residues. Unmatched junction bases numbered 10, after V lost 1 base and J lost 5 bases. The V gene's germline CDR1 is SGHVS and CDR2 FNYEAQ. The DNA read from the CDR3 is TGTGCCAGCAGCTTAGGAAGGCCGGGACAGGGGAGGACTGAA. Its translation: CASSLGRPGQGRTE. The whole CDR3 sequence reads CASSLGRPGQGRTEAFF.

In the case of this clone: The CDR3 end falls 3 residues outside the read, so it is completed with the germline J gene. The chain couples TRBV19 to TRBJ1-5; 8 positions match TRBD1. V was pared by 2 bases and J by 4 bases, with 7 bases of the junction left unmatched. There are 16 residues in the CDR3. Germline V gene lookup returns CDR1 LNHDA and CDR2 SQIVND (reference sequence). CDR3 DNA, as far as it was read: TGTGCCAGTAGTATATACGAGACAGGGGTTAATCAGCCC. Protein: CASSIYETGVNQP. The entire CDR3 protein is CASSIYETGVNQPQHF.

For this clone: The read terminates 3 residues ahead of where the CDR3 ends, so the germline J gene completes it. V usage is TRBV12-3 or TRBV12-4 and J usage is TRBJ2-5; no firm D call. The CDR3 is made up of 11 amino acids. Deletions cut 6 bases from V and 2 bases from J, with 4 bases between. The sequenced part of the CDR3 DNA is TGTGCCAGCAGCCTACAAGAGACC. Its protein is CASSLQET. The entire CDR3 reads CASSLQETQYF.

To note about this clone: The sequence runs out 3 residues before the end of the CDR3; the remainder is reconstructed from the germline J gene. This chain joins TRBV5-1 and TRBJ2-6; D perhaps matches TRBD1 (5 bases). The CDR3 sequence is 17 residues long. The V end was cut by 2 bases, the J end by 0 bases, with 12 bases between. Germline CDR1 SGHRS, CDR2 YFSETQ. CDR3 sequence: CASSFTGPYSGANVLTF. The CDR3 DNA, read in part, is TGCGCCAGCAGCTTCACAGGCCCCTACTCTGGGGCCAACGTC.

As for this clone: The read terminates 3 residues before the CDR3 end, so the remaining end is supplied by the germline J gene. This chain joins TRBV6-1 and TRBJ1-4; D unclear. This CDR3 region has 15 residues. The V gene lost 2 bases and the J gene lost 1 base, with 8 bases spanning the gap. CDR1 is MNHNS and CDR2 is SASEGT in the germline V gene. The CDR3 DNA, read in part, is TGTGCCAGCAGTGAATTGCTAGTAACTAATGAAAAA. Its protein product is CASSELLVTNEK. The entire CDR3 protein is CASSELLVTNEKLFF.

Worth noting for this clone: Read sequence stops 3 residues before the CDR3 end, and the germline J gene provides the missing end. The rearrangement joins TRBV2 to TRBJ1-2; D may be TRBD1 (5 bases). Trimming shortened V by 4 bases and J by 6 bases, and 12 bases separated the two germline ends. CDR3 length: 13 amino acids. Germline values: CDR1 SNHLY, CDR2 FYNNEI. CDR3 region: CASSVTRGNGYTF. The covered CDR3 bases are TGTGCCAGCAGTGTTACAAGGGGTAATGGC.

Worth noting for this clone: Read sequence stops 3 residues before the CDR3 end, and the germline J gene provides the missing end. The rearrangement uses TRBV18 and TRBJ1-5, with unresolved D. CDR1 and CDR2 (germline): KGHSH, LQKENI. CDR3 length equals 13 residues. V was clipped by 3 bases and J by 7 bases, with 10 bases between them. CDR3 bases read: TGTGCCAGCTCACCCCAGGAGGCCCAGCCC. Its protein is CASSPQEAQP. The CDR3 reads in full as CASSPQEAQPQHF.

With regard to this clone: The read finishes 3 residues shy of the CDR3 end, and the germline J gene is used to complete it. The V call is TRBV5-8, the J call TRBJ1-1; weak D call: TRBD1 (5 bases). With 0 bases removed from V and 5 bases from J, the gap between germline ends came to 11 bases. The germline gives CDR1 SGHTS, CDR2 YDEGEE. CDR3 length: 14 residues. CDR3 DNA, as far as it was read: TGTGCCAGCAGCTTGGAACTTGGGGGGACTGAA. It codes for CASSLELGGTE. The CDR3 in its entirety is CASSLELGGTEAFF.

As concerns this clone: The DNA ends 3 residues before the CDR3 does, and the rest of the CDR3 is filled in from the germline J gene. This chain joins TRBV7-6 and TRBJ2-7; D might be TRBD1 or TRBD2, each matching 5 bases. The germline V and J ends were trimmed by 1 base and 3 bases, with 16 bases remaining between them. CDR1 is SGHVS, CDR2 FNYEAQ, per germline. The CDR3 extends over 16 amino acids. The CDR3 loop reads CASSLVEGLKRYEQYF. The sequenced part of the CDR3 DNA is TGTGCCAGCAGCTTAGTAGAGGGGTTGAAGCGCTACGAG. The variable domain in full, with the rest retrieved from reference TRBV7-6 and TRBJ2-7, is GAGVSQSPRYKVTKRGQDVALRCDPISGHVSLYWYRQALGQGPEFLTYFNYEAQQDKSGLPNDRFSAERPEGSISTLTIQRTEQRDSAMYRCASSLVEGLKRYEQYFGPGTRLTVT.

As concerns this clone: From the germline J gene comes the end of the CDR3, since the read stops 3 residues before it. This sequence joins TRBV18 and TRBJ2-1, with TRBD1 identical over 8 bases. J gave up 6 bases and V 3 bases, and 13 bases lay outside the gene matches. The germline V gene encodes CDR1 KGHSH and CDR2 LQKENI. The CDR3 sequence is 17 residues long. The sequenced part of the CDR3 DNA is TGTGCCAGCTCACCCTTCGCCGGGACAGGAGTGAGCAATGAG. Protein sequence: CASSPFAGTGVSNE. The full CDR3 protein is CASSPFAGTGVSNEQFF.

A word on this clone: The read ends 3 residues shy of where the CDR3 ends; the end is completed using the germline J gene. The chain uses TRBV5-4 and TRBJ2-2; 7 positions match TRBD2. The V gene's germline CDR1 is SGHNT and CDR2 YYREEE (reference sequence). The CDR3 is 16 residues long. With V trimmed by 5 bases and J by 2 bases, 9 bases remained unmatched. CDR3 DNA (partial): TGTGCCAGCAGTGCCTGGGGGGGATATAACACCGGGGAG. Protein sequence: CASSAWGGYNTGE. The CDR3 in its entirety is CASSAWGGYNTGELFF.

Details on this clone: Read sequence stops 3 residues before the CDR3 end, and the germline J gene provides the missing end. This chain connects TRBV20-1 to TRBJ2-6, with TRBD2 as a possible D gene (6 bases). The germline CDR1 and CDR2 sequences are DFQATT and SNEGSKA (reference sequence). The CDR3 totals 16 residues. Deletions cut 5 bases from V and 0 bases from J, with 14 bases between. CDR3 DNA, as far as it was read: TGCAGTGCTCGCGGGGCGAGGGGCTCTGGGGCCAACGTC. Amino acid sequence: CSARGARGSGANV. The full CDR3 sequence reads CSARGARGSGANVLTF.

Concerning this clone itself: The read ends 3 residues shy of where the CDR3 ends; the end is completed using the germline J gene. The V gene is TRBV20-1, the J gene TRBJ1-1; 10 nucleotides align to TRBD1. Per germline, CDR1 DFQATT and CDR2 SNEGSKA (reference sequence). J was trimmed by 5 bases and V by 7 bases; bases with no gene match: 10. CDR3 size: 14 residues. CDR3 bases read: TGCAGTGGAGAGGGACAGGGGTTTTCAACTGAA. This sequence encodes CSGEGQGFSTE. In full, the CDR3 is CSGEGQGFSTEAFF.

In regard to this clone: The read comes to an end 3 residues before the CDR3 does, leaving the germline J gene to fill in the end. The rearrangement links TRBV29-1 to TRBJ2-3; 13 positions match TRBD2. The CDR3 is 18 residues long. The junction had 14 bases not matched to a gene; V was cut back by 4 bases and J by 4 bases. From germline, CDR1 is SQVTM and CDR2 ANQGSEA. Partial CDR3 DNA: TGCAGCGTTGTGGGTGTACTAGCGGGAGGGATCTATTCAGATACG. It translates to CSVVGVLAGGIYSDT. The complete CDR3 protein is CSVVGVLAGGIYSDTQYF.

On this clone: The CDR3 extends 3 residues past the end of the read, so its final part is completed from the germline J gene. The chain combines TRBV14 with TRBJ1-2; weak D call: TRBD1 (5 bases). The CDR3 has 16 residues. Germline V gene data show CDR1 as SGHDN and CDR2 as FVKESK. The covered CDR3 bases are TGTGCCAGCAGCCCCCTCGAATATGGGGGGTATACGGGC. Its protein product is CASSPLEYGGYTG. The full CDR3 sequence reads CASSPLEYGGYTGYTF.

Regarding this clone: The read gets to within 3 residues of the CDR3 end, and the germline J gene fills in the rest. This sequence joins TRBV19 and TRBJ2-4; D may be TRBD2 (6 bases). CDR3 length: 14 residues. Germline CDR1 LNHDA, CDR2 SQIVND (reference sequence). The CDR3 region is CASKTMGGDYGQYF. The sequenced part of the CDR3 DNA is TGTGCCAGTAAAACCATGGGGGGTGACTATGGT.

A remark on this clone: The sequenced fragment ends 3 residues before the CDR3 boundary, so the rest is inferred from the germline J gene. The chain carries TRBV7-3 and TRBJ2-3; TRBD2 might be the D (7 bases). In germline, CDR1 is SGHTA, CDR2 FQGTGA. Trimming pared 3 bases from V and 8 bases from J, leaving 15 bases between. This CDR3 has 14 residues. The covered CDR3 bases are TGTGCCAGCAGCTTGGGGGGGCCGGGAGCTACG. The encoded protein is CASSLGGPGAT. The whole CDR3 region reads CASSLGGPGATQYF.